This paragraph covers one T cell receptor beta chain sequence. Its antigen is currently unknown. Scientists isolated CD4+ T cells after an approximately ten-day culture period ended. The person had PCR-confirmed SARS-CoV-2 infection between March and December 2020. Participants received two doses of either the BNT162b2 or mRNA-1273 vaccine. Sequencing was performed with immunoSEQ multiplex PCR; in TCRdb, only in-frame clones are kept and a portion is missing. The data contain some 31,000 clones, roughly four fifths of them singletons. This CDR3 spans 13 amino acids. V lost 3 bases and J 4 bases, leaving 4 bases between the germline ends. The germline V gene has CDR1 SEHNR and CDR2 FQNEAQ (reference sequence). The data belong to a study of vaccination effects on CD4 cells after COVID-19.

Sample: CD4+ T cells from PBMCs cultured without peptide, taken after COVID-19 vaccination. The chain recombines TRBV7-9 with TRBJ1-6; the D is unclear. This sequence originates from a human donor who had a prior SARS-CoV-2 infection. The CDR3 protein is CASSFVYNSPLHF. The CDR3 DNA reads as TGTGCCAGCAGCTTTGTGTATAATTCACCCCTCCACTTT.